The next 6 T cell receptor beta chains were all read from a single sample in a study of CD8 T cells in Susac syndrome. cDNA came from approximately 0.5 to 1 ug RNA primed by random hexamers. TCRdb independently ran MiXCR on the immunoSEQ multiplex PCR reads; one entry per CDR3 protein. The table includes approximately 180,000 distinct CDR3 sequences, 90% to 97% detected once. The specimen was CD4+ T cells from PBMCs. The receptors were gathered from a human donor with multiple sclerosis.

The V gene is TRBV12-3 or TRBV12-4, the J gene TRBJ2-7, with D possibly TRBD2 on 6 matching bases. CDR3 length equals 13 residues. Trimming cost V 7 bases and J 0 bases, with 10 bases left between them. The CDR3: CASMGLGSYEQYF. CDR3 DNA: TGTGCCAGCATGGGACTGGGCTCCTACGAGCAGTACTTC.

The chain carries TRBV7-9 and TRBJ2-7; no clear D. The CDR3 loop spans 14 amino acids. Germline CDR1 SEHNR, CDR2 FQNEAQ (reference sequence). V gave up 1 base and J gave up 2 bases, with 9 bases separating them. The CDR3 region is CASSLVGITYEQYF. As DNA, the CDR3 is TGTGCCAGCAGCTTAGTAGGGATTACCTACGAGCAGTACTTC.

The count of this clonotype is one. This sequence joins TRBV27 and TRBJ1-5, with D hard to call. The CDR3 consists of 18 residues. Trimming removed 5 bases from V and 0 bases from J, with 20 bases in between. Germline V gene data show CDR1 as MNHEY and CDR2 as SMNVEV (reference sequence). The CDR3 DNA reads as TGTGCCAGCAGTCTACAGCCATCACCACCGTATAGCAATCAGCCCCAGCATTTT. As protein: CASSLQPSPPYSNQPQHF.

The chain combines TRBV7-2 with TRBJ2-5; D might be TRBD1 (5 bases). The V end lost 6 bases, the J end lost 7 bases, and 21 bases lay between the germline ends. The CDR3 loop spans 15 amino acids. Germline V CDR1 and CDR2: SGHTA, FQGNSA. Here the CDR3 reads CASRYDSLNSGTQYF. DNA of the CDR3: TGTGCCAGCAGATATGACAGCCTGAACTCAGGGACCCAGTACTTC.

The CDR3 nucleotides read TGTGCCAGCAGTTTGGTCGGCACCCCCTACGAGCAGTACTTC. This encodes CASSLVGTPYEQYF. V and J are TRBV28 and TRBJ2-7, with D unclear. The germline V and J ends were trimmed by 3 bases and 2 bases, with 11 bases remaining between them. This CDR3 contains 14 residues. In germline, CDR1 is MDHEN, CDR2 SYDVKM.

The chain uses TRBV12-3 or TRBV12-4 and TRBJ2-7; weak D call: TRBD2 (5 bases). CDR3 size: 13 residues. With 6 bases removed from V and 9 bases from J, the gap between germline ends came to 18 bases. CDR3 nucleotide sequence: TGTGCCAGCAGCCCCAAGCGGAGAACGGGGCAGTACTTC. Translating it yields CASSPKRRTGQYF.